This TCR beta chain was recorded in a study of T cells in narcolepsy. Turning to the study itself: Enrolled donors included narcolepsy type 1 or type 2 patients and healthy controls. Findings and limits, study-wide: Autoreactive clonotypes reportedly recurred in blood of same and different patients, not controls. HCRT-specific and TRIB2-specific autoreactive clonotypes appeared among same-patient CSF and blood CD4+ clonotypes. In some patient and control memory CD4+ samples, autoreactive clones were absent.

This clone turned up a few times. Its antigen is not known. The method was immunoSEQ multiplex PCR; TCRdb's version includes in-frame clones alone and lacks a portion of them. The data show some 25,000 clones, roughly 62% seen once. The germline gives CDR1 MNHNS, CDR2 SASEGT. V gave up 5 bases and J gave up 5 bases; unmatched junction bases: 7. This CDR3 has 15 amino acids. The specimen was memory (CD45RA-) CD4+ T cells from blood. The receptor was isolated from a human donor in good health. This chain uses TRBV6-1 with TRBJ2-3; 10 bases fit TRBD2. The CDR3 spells CASSPLAGVGDTQYF. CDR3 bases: TGTGCCAGCAGTCCTCTAGCGGGAGTTGGAGATACGCAGTATTTT.